This TCR beta chain emerged from a study of T cells in Graves' hyperthyroidism and ophthalmopathy. Study details: Peripheral blood samples were taken at initial diagnosis, prior to any treatment.

Amplified TCR beta CDR3 regions derived from RNA transcripts. First-round RT-PCR of the TCR CDR3 relied on the HTBI primer set. From the multiplex PCR reads, TCRdb called clonotypes with MiXCR, one entry per CDR3 protein. The sample has some 530,000 distinct CDR3 sequences, around a fifth seen once; the top ten hold around 50%. This clonotype was found a few times. The length of the CDR3 is 13 residues. The germline V and J ends were trimmed by 4 bases and 6 bases, with 10 bases remaining between them. Germline V lookup: CDR1 MNHNS, CDR2 SASEGT. Input material: blood. V usage is TRBV6-1 and J usage is TRBJ2-1; D ambiguous. The TCR was taken from a woman aged 65 to 85 with Graves' ophthalmopathy. The CDR3 DNA reads TGTGCCAGCAGTGTAGGGCCTATCAATGAGCAGTTCTTC. Protein sequence: CASSVGPINEQFF.